The present T cell receptor (beta chain) was sequenced within a study of cytomegalovirus exposure and HLA in healthy donors. Broader study findings: In vitro, three CMV-associated chains proved specific for CMV antigens.

The CDR3 totals 15 residues. Germline values: CDR1 MDHEN, CDR2 SYDVKM. After removal of 5 bases from V and 4 bases from J, the junction contained 8 bases not matched to a gene. Repertoires were generated with immunoSEQ multiplex PCR, while TCRdb's copy carries only in-frame clones and drops some. Of 80,000 to 100,000 clones in the sample, about 83% were seen once. This clone was detected a few times. Its antigen is as yet unknown. Sequencing input: PBMCs. This TCR was sampled from a woman aged 25 to 39 in good health and CMV-seronegative. The gene calls are TRBV28 and TRBJ1-5; 7 bases align to TRBD1. The CDR3 DNA reads TGTGCCAGCAGTCCCCTCCAGGGGGGAAATCAGCCCCAGCATTTT. Its translation is CASSPLQGGNQPQHF.